The 13 T cell receptor beta chains presented below share a single source sample, sequenced in a study of CD8+CD57+ T cells in acquired aplastic anemia (dated by TCRdb to the late 2010s). The reads were generated on an Illumina HiSeq 2000. Genomic DNA was used as template for profiling of TCR beta VDJ combinations and CDR3 sequences. TCRdb took the public reads, trimmed them with fastp at Q25, ran MiXCR for clone calling and kept in-frame beta chains. Rows with a matching CDR3 protein are joined into one entry that keeps the most common DNA and genes. Recorded for this sample are around 160,000 distinct CDR3 sequences; around 48% of them occurred a single time. Approximately 2.8% of the sample lies in the top ten. The patients picked for sequencing were ones in whom flow cytometry had shown an expansion of CD8+CD57+ cells. The material sequenced was sorted CD4+, CD8+, or CD8+CD57+ T cells (not recorded which) from PBMCs. These receptors originate from a human donor with aplastic anemia.

This clonotype was observed many times. This chain joins TRBV6-1 and TRBJ1-1; D perhaps matches TRBD1 (6 bases). Germline V gives CDR1 MNHNS, CDR2 SASEGT. V lost 6 bases to trimming and J lost 4 bases, with 15 bases between them. The CDR3 totals 14 residues. The CDR3 DNA follows: TGTGCCAGCAGGAGCCTACAGGGAGGCACTGAAGCTTTCTTT. It encodes CASRSLQGGTEAFF.

The chain employs TRBV2 and TRBJ2-7; D is uncertain. With 6 bases removed from V and 5 bases from J, the gap between germline ends came to 20 bases. Germline-derived CDR1 and CDR2 are SNHLY and FYNNEI. The CDR3 is 15 amino acids. This chain's CDR3 is CASRLPEPAVHEQYF. Here the CDR3 DNA reads TGTGCCAGCAGGCTCCCCGAACCCGCGGTCCACGAGCAGTACTTC.

This clonotype has a count of ten or more. This chain connects TRBV6-4 to TRBJ2-1, with D possibly being TRBD2 (6 bases). From germline, CDR1 is MRHNA and CDR2 SNTAGT. The CDR3 runs to 14 residues. Trimming cost V 8 bases and J 4 bases, with 15 bases left between them. In DNA, the CDR3 is TGTGCCAGCGACGAACCCGGGGGATACAATGAGCAGTTCTTC. Amino acids: CASDEPGGYNEQFF.

This clonotype has only a few counts. The chain couples TRBV4-2 to TRBJ2-1, with D unclear. This CDR3 is built from 15 residues. V was shortened by 2 bases and J by 4 bases, with 12 bases between the two germline ends. Germline CDR1 reads LGHNA; CDR2 reads YNFKEQ. CDR3 residues: CASSQTRNDYNEQFF. CDR3 coding DNA: TGTGCCAGCAGCCAAACCCGGAACGATTACAATGAGCAGTTCTTC.

Ten or more counts support this clonotype. The rearrangement links TRBV5-5 to TRBJ2-3; no reliable D call. V was shortened by 0 bases and J by 0 bases, with 8 bases between the two germline ends. Germline CDR1 and CDR2: SGHKS and YYEKEE (reference sequence). The CDR3 covers 15 residues. The CDR3 is CASSLAYSSTDTQYF. DNA for the CDR3: TGTGCCAGCAGCTTGGCCTATTCTAGCACAGATACGCAGTATTTT.

This clonotype was seen repeatedly, ten times or more. This sequence joins TRBV9 and TRBJ1-5; 10 nucleotides align to TRBD1. From germline, CDR1 is SGDLS and CDR2 YYNGEE. V shed 0 bases and J 6 bases; nucleotides not matched to a gene: 0. This CDR3 contains 14 residues. CDR3 bases: TGTGCCAGCAGCGTAGGGACAGGGGGTCAGCCCCAGCATTTT. This codes for CASSVGTGGQPQHF.

This chain connects TRBV20-1 to TRBJ2-3, with 7 nucleotides matching TRBD2. The CDR3 totals 13 residues. With 1 base clipped from V and 2 bases from J, the junction kept 0 bases outside the gene matches. The germline V gene encodes CDR1 DFQATT and CDR2 SNEGSKA (reference sequence). The CDR3 DNA follows: TGCAGTGCTAGAGGACTAGCCACAGATACGCAGTATTTT. Translation: CSARGLATDTQYF.

This clonotype occurred many times. The rearrangement uses TRBV10-3 and TRBJ2-1; D is unclear. Deletions cut 2 bases from V and 4 bases from J, with 9 bases between. This CDR3 contains 14 residues. Germline loops: CDR1 ENHRY, CDR2 SYGVKD. Written as DNA, the CDR3 is TGTGCCATCAGTGAGCGTCAACCTTACAATGAGCAGTTCTTC. Translating it yields CAISERQPYNEQFF.

This clonotype showed up many times. The DNA of the CDR3 is TGTGCCAGCAGTTTAAGACAGGGGAGCACCGGGGAGCTGTTTTTT. Its protein is CASSLRQGSTGELFF. The chain couples TRBV12-3 or TRBV12-4 to TRBJ2-2, with 8 bases that match TRBD1. This CDR3 contains 15 residues. Trimming cost V 2 bases and J 4 bases; bases outside gene matches: 3.

The sample holds many counts of this clonotype. The DNA for the CDR3 is TGTGCCAGCAGCTTAGGGACTCCCCTTAATCAGCCCCAGCATTTT. It is translated as CASSLGTPLNQPQHF. The chain joins TRBV7-2 to TRBJ1-5; D is unclear. V gave up 1 base and J gave up 4 bases, with 11 bases separating them. This CDR3 spans 15 amino acids. The germline V gene has CDR1 SGHTA and CDR2 FQGNSA.

In this sample, this clonotype turned up many times. The chain links TRBV20-1 to TRBJ2-7; 7 bases are a match to TRBD2. The CDR3 consists of 13 residues. Germline CDR1 DFQATT, CDR2 SNEGSKA (reference sequence). V shed 4 bases, J shed 5 bases, and the junction held 8 bases outside the gene matches. The CDR3 sequence: CSATGGGFHEQYF. CDR3 DNA: TGCAGTGCTACTGGGGGGGGTTTCCACGAGCAGTACTTC.

This clonotype was counted once. This chain joins TRBV20-1 and TRBJ1-2; the match to TRBD1 covers 10 bases. V lost 1 base to trimming and J lost 7 bases; unmatched junction nucleotides: 9. This CDR3 comprises 15 residues. Germline V gene sequence: CDR1 DFQATT, CDR2 SNEGSKA (reference sequence). The CDR3 coding sequence is TGCAGTGCTAGAGGTCTAGGACAGGGGGTCGTTGGCTACACCTTC. Amino acid sequence: CSARGLGQGVVGYTF.

Concerning this clonotype: A much larger clonotype is one base distant, so this may be a read error. This chain joins TRBV6-2 or TRBV6-3 and TRBJ2-5, with 10 bases identical to TRBD1. The germline V gene has CDR1 MNHEY and CDR2 SVGEGT. The CDR3 contains 14 residues. This CDR3 is CAGSRRTGGETQYF. Written as DNA, the CDR3 is TGTGCCGGCAGCCGGCGGACAGGGGGAGAGACCCAGTACTTC.